This TCR beta chain was sequenced for a study of T cell responses to AZD1222 COVID-19 vaccine. This clone showed up just once. TCRdb's table, derived via immunoSEQ multiplex PCR, lists solely in-frame clones and lacks some. The data show about 96,000 clones, approximately 90% seen once. This specimen consisted of peripheral blood, obtained on day 0 of AZD1222 vaccination. This TCR derives from an adult in good health.

CDR3 nucleotide sequence: TGTGCCAGCGGCGGGACACCAAACACCGGGGAGCTGTTTTTT. Its protein product is CASGGTPNTGELFF. The chain combines TRBV21-1 with TRBJ2-2. TRBV21-1 corresponds to a pseudogene. CDR3 length: 14 amino acids.